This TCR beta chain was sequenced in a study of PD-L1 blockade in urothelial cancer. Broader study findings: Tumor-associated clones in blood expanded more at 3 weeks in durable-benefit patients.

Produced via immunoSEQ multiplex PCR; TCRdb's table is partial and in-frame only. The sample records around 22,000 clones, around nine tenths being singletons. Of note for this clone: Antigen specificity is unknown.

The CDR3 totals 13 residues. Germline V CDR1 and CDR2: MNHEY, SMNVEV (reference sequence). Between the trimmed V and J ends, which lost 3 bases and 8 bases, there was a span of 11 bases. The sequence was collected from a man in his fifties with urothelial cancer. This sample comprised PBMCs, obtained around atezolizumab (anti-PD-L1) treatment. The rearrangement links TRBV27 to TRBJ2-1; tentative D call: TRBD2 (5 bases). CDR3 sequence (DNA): TGTGCCAGCAGTTTTCGGGGTATGCATGAGCAGTTCTTC. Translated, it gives CASSFRGMHEQFF.